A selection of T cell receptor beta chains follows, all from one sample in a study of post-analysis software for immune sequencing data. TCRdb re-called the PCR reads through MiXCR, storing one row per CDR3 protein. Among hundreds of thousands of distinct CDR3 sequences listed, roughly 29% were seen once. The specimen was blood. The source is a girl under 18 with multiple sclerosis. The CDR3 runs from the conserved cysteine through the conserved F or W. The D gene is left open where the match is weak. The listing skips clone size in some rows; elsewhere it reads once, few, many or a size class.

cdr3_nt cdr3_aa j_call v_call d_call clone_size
TGCAGTTCACTAGCGGGAGTATCTGAGCAGTTCTTC CSSLAGVSEQFF TRBJ2-1 TRBV20-1 TRBD2 -
TGTGCCAGCAGTTCAACACGGGGGGGTCGGTACAATGAGCAGTTCTTC CASSSTRGGRYNEQFF TRBJ2-1 TRBV6-6 TRBD2 -
TGCAGTCAAAACAGAGACAGCGATGAGCAGTTCTTC CSQNRDSDEQFF TRBJ2-1 TRBV20-1 - -
TGCGCCAGCACCGACCTAGCGGGGGAGCAGTTCTTC CASTDLAGEQFF TRBJ2-1 TRBV5-1 TRBD2 -
TGTGCCAGCAGTGAGCAGGTCGCGACCGGTCTACCCCAGCATTTT CASSEQVATGLPQHF TRBJ1-5 TRBV6-1 - -
TGCAGCGTTGAGGGCAAACCAGAGTACTTC CSVEGKPEYF TRBJ2-5 TRBV29-1 - -
TGTGCCATCAGTGAGTCATCGTTGTATGGCTACACCTTC CAISESSLYGYTF TRBJ1-2 TRBV10-3 - -
TGTGCCAGCAGCCCGGGCGGGGGGCAGGAAAAACTGTTTTTT CASSPGGGQEKLFF TRBJ1-4 TRBV7-2 - -
TGCACGAGTGGACCCGTGGGACGGAACACTGAAGCTTTCTTT CTSGPVGRNTEAFF TRBJ1-1 TRBV29-1 - -
- CASSRQVSLVSYNEQFF TRBJ2-1 TRBV7-2 - -
TGCAGCGTTGAGCGTGGGGATCCCTACGAGCAGTACTTC CSVERGDPYEQYF TRBJ2-7 TRBV29-1 - -
TGTGCCAGCAGTGAAAGTTATCCCACCGTAGAGACCCAGTACTTC CASSESYPTVETQYF TRBJ2-5 TRBV6-1 - -
TGCAGTGCTTCTTCACAGGGGGCAGGTGAAAAACTGTTTTTT CSASSQGAGEKLFF TRBJ1-4 TRBV20-1 TRBD1 few
TGTGCCAGCGGCTCGGGTACGCCGAGCGTAGAAGCTTTCTTT CASGSGTPSVEAFF TRBJ1-1 TRBV6-6 - -
TGTGCCAGCAGTTACACGGGACTAGCGGGAGGGAATGAGTTCTTC CASSYTGLAGGNEFF TRBJ2-1 TRBV4-2 TRBD2 -
TGTGCCAGCAGTTTGGGGGGCGAAGGCTCCAATGAGCAGTTCTTC CASSLGGEGSNEQFF TRBJ2-1 TRBV28 - -
TGTGCCAGCAGTTACTCCGGCCACGAGCAGTACTTC CASSYSGHEQYF TRBJ2-7 TRBV6-2/TRBV6-3 - -
TGCAGCGCCGGCCCGCCGACCGCTAACTATGGCTACACCTTC CSAGPPTANYGYTF TRBJ1-2 TRBV29-1 - many
TGCAGTGCTAGGCGCCCTAGCGGGAGACCTGAGCAGTTCTTC CSARRPSGRPEQFF TRBJ2-1 TRBV20-1 TRBD2 -
TGTGCCAGCAACCGCCCAACAGGGGGGACTTATGGCTACACCTTC CASNRPTGGTYGYTF TRBJ1-2 TRBV7-2 TRBD1 many
TGTGCCAGCAGCGCTAGCGGGGGGCACCCAGATACGCAGTATTTT CASSASGGHPDTQYF TRBJ2-3 TRBV12-3/TRBV12-4 TRBD2 -
TGCAGTGCTAGAACCCAGGGAGGAGCGGGGGGGCGGGATGAGCAGTTCTTC CSARTQGGAGGRDEQFF TRBJ2-1 TRBV20-1 TRBD2 -
TGTGCCAGCAGCGTAGGCGGAGGGGGCAATCAGCCCCAGCATTTT CASSVGGGGNQPQHF TRBJ1-5 TRBV9 - few
TGCGCCAGCAGCCTCCTCATGGGTTGGCCCCAGCATTTT CASSLLMGWPQHF TRBJ1-5 TRBV4-1 - -
TGTGCCAGCAGCCAGACCTGGGATACGCAGTATTTT CASSQTWDTQYF TRBJ2-3 TRBV3-1 - -
TGTGCCAGCAATCCCCGGGACAGTCGATATGAGCAGTTCTTC CASNPRDSRYEQFF TRBJ2-1 TRBV6-1 TRBD1 -
TGCAGCGTTGAACCGACAGGACCTCTTAATGAGCAGTTCTTC CSVEPTGPLNEQFF TRBJ2-1 TRBV29-1 - few
TGCAGCGTCCGATGGGCAGGGGGCTACGAGCAGTACTTC CSVRWAGGYEQYF TRBJ2-7 TRBV29-1 TRBD1 -
TGTGCCAGCTCACCCCTCAGGGACACTGAAGCTTTCTTT CASSPLRDTEAFF TRBJ1-1 TRBV18 - -
TGTGCCATCAGCGAGTCGGCTAAGCCCTATAATTCACCCCTCCACTTT CAISESAKPYNSPLHF TRBJ1-6 TRBV10-3 - -
TGTGCCAGCAGTTCTCGGGGGACTAGGAGCAATCAGCCCCAGCATTTT CASSSRGTRSNQPQHF TRBJ1-5 TRBV28 - -
TGTGCCAGCAGGCCGCCGCCGGGACAGCATCCCCCCACGTACTTC CASRPPPGQHPPTYF TRBJ2-4 TRBV28 TRBD1 few
TGTGCCAGCACCACAACGGGGACAGGGGCAGAGACCCAGTACTTC CASTTTGTGAETQYF TRBJ2-5 TRBV7-2 TRBD1 many
TGCAGTGCTATCACCACCGGGACAGGGGAAGAGACCCAGTACTTC CSAITTGTGEETQYF TRBJ2-5 TRBV20-1 TRBD1 few
TGCAGCGTAGCTCCGGGACAAGGGTACAATGAGCAGTTCTTC CSVAPGQGYNEQFF TRBJ2-1 TRBV29-1 - -
TGCAGCGCGAGGCTCCCAAGTGGAGAAAAACTGTTTTTT CSARLPSGEKLFF TRBJ1-4 TRBV29-1 - -
TGCAGTGCTACCAGCGGGGCCAGCACAGATACGCAGTATTTT CSATSGASTDTQYF TRBJ2-3 TRBV20-1 TRBD2 -
TGTGCCAGCAGCACTGGGATCGCAGATACGCAGTATTTT CASSTGIADTQYF TRBJ2-3 TRBV12-3/TRBV12-4 - once
TGCGCCAGCCGGGACGACAGGGTCTACGAGCAGTACTTC CASRDDRVYEQYF TRBJ2-7 TRBV5-1 TRBD1 many
TGTGCCAGCAGCCTTTCCGCGGCAGGGTCAGATACGCAGTATTTT CASSLSAAGSDTQYF TRBJ2-3 TRBV7-2 - -
TGTGCCAGCAGCTTAGGGCAGGCTGTTGGTGGCTACACCTTC CASSLGQAVGGYTF TRBJ1-2 TRBV7-2 - few
TGCAGCGCCAGGACAGGGGAAACCTACGAGCAGTACTTC CSARTGETYEQYF TRBJ2-7 TRBV29-1 TRBD1 many
TGCAGTGCTACCCCGGACGCCACAGATACGCAGTATTTT CSATPDATDTQYF TRBJ2-3 TRBV20-1 - few
TGCGCCAGCAGCTTGGACAGGGGGCATCGAGAGACCCAGTACTTC CASSLDRGHRETQYF TRBJ2-5 TRBV5-1 TRBD1 few
TGTGCCATCAGGGCTAGCGGAAATGAGCAGTTCTTC CAIRASGNEQFF TRBJ2-1 TRBV10-3 TRBD2 many
TGTGCCACCAGCAGAGTGGAGTCAACGCAGTATTTT CATSRVESTQYF TRBJ2-3 TRBV15 - few
TGCGCCAGCAGCTTGGGGGAGTATACCCTAAATGAGCAGTTCTTC CASSLGEYTLNEQFF TRBJ2-1 TRBV5-1 - few
TGTGCCACCAGTGAACCCGGGACGAGAAAACTGTTTTTT CATSEPGTRKLFF TRBJ1-4 TRBV24-1 - -
TGCAGTGCGAGCAGGCCCAATGAGCAGTTCTTC CSASRPNEQFF TRBJ2-1 TRBV20-1 - few
TGTGCCAGCAGCCAAGTCAGCAGAGCCAAAAACATTCAGTACTTC CASSQVSRAKNIQYF TRBJ2-4 TRBV3-1 - once
TGCGCCAGCAGCCAGGGGGACAGGGACTCCTATGGCTACACCTTC CASSQGDRDSYGYTF TRBJ1-2 TRBV4-3 TRBD1 few
TGTGCCAGCAGGACAACAGGGGGGACTAGCGGGAGGATGTTTTATACGCAGTATTTT CASRTTGGTSGRMFYTQYF TRBJ2-3 TRBV6-1 TRBD2 -
TGTGCCAGCAGCTTAGGCCGGGGACAGGGTGACCAGCCCCAGCATTTT CASSLGRGQGDQPQHF TRBJ1-5 TRBV13 TRBD1 once